The sequence of this TCR beta chain was determined in a study of T-cell memory formation after mild COVID-19. Looking at the study overall: Clusters were largely donor specific.

Libraries for TCRalpha and TCRbeta carried sample barcodes and unique molecular identifiers via 5'RACE. One entry per CDR3 protein results from TCRdb running MiXCR on the 5' RACE reads. The table includes some 210,000 distinct CDR3 sequences, 27% detected once. Points from the study as a whole: While clones contracting from day 15 to 85 were balanced between CD4 and CD8, later expanders leaned CD4+. Researchers report contracting CD4+ clones mostly in CM and EM, with CD8+ clones in EMRA.

CDR1 is KGHSH and CDR2 is LQKENI in the germline V gene. The CDR3 consists of 17 residues. V gave up 3 bases and J gave up 0 bases, with 14 bases separating them. This clonotype was seen a handful of times. The antigen remains undetermined. The sample consisted of PBMCs or a T cell subset sorted from them (not recorded which). This clonotype originated in an adult woman who had mild COVID-19 (a few samples of this study predate the infection). Cell type and time point are not known. V and J are TRBV18 and TRBJ2-2; D possibly corresponds to TRBD2 (5 bases). CDR3 amino acids: CASSPDGIPANTGELFF. CDR3 nucleotide sequence: TGTGCCAGCTCACCGGACGGGATTCCCGCGAACACCGGGGAGCTGTTTTTT.